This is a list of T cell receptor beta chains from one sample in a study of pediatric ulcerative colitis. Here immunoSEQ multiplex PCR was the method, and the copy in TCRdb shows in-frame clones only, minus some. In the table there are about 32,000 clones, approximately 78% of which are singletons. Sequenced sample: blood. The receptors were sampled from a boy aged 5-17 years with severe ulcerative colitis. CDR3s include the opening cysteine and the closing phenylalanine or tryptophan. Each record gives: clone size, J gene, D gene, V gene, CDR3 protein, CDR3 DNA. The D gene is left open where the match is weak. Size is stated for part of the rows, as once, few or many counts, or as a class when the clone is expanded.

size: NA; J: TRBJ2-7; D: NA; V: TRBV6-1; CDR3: CASSPRRGTGYEQYF; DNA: TGTGCCAGCAGCCCTAGAAGGGGCACGGGCTACGAGCAGTACTTC
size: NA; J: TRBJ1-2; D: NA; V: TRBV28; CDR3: CASSLTDFNSGSYTF; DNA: TGTGCCAGCAGTTTAACTGACTTCAACAGCGGGAGCTACACCTTC
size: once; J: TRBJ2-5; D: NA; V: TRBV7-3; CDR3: CASSLTGAGETQYF; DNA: TGTGCCAGCAGCTTAACAGGGGCCGGAGAGACCCAGTACTTC
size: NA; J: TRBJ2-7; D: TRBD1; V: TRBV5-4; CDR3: CASSWGQSYEQYF; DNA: TGTGCCAGCAGCTGGGGACAGTCTTACGAGCAGTACTTC
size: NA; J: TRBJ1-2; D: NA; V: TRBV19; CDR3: CASSLSDGYGYTF; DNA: TGTGCCAGTAGTCTCTCGGACGGCTATGGCTACACCTTC
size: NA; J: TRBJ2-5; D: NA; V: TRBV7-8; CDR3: CASSQGDRTQYF; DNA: TGTGCCAGCAGCCAAGGAGACAGGACCCAGTACTTC
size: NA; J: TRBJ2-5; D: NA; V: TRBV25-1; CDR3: CASSEFGGQTQETQYF; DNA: TGTGCCAGCAGTGAATTTGGGGGGCAGACCCAAGAGACCCAGTACTTC
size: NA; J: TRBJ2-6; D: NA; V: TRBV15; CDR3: CATSRERHLVSSGANVLTF; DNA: TGTGCCACCAGCAGAGAAAGACACCTAGTGAGCTCTGGGGCCAACGTCCTGACTTTC
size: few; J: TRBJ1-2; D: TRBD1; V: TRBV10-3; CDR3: CAISARDRDPSGGYTF; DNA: TGTGCCATCAGTGCCCGGGACAGGGATCCCTCAGGCGGCTACACCTTC
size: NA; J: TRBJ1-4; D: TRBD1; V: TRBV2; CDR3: CASILRRDRSNEKLFF; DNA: TGTGCCAGTATACTGCGGAGGGACAGATCTAATGAAAAACTGTTTTTT
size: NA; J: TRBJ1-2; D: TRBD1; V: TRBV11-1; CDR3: CASSLGTGSGYGYTF; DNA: TGTGCCAGCAGCCTAGGGACAGGCTCTGGTTATGGCTACACCTTC
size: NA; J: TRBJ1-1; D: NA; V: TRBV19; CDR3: CASSPRFLRQREAFF; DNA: TGTGCCAGTAGTCCCCGCTTTCTGAGGCAGAGGGAAGCTTTCTTT